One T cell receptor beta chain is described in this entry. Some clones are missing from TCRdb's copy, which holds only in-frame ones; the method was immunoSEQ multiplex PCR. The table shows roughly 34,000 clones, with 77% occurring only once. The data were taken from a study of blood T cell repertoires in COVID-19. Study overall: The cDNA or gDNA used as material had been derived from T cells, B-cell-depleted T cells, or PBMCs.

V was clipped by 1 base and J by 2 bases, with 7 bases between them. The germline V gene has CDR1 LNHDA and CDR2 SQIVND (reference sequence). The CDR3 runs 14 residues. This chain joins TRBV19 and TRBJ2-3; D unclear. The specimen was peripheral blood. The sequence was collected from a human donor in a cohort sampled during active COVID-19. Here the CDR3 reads CASSIVQHTDTQYF. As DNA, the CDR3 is TGTGCCAGTAGTATAGTACAGCACACAGATACGCAGTATTTT. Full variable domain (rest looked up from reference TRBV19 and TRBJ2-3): DGGITQSPKYLFRKEGQNVTLSCEQNLNHDAMYWYRQDPGQGLRLIYYSQIVNDFQKGDIAEGYSVSREKKESFPLTVTSAQKNPTAFYLCASSIVQHTDTQYFGPGTRLTVL.